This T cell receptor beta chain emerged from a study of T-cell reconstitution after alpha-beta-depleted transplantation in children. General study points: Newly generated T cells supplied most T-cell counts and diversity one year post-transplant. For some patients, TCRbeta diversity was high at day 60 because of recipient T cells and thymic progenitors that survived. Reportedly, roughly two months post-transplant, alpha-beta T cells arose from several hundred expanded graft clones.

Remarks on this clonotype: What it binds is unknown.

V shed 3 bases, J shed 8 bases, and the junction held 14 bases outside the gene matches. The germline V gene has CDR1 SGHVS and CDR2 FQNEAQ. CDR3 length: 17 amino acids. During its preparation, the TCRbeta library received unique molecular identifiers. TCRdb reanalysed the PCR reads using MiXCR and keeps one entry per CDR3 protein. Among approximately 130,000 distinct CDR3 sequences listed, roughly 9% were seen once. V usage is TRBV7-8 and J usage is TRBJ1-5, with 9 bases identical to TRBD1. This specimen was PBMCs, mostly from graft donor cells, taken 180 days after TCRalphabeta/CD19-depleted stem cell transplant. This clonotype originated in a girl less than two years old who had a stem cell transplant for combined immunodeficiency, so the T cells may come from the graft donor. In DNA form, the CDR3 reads TGTGCCAGCAGCTTTCGGACAGGGGTGCCTTCCGGAGAGCCCCAGCATTTT. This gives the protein CASSFRTGVPSGEPQHF.